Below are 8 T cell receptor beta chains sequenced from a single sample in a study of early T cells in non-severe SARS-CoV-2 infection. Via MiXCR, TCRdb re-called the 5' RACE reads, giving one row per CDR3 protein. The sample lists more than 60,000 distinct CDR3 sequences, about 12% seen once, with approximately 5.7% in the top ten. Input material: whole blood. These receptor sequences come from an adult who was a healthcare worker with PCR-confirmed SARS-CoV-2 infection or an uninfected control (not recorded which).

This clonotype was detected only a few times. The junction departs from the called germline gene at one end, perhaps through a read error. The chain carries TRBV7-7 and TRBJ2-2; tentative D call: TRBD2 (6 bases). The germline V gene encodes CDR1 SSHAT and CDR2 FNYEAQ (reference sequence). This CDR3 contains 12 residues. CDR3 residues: CASSEEGGELFF. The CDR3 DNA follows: TGTGCTAGCAGCGAGGAGGGCGGGGAGCTGTTTTTT.

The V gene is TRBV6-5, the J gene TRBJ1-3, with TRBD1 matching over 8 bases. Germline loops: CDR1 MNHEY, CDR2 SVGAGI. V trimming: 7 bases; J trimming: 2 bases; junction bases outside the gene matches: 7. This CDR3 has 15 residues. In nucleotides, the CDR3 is TGTGCCAGCAACATACAGGGGGTGGCTGGAAACACCATATATTTT. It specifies CASNIQGVAGNTIYF.

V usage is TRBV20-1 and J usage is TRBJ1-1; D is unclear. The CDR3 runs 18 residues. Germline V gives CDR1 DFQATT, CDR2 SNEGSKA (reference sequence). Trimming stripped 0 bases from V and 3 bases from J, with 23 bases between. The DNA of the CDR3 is TGCAGTGCTAGAGATGTTCGTCAGCACGCGGGGTCTTACACTGAAGCTTTCTTT. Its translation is CSARDVRQHAGSYTEAFF.

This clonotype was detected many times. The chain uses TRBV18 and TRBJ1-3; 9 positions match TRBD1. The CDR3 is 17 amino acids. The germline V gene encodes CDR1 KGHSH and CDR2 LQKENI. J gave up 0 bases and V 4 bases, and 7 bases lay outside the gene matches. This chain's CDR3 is CASSRTGTGNSGNTIYF. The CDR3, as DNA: TGTGCCAGCTCACGGACCGGGACAGGGAACTCTGGAAACACCATATATTTT. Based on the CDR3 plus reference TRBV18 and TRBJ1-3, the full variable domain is NAGVMQNPRHLVRRRGQEARLRCSPMKGHSHVYWYRQLPEEGLKFMVYLQKENIIDESGMPKERFSAEFPKEGPSILRIQQVVRGDSAAYFCASSRTGTGNSGNTIYFGEGSWLTVV.

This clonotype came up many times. The CDR3 DNA follows: TGTGCCAGCAGCAGTACGCGGGCCATAGGAGGGACTGAAGCTTTCTTT. It specifies CASSSTRAIGGTEAFF. V and J are TRBV28 and TRBJ1-1; D ambiguous. The CDR3 consists of 16 residues. Trimming cost V 6 bases and J 5 bases, with 22 bases left between them. The germline V gene has CDR1 MDHEN and CDR2 SYDVKM. The entire variable domain, with the rest obtained from reference TRBV28 and TRBJ1-1, is as follows: DVKVTQSSRYLVKRTGEKVFLECVQDMDHENMFWYRQDPGLGLRLIYFSYDVKMKEKGDIPEGYSVSREKKERFSLILESASTNQTSMYLCASSSTRAIGGTEAFFGQGTRLTVV.

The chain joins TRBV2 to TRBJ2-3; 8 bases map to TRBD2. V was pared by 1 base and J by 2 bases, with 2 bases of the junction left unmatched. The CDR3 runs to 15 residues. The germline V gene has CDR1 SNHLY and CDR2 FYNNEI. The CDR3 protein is CASSEGGGYTDTQYF. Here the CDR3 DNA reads TGTGCCAGCAGTGAAGGCGGGGGGTACACAGATACGCAGTATTTT.

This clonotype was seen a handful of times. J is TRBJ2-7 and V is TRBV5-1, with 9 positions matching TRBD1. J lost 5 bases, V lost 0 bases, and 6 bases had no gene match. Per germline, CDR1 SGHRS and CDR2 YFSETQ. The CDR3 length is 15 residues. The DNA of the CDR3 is TGCGCCAGCAGCTTGGGGGACAGGGAATACGACGAGCAGTACTTC. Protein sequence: CASSLGDREYDEQYF.

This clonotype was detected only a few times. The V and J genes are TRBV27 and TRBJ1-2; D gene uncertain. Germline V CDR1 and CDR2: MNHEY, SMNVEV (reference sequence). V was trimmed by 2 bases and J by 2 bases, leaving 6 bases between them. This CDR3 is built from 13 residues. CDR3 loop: CASSLRGNYGYTF. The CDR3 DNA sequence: TGTGCCAGCAGTTTACGGGGAAACTATGGCTACACCTTC.